These T cell receptor beta chains were read from a single sample in a study of blood T cells in healthy people across ages. TCRdb independently ran MiXCR on the 5' RACE reads; one entry per CDR3 protein. The data contain about 560,000 distinct CDR3 sequences, about 26% of them seen just once; the ten biggest clones take up about 3.3%. These same records also appear under a second study, on T cells of mothers and their children.

The sequencing input was blood. Source of these receptors: a boy under 10 years old in good health. Both conserved end residues are part of each CDR3. A D gene is named only where the DNA matches it firmly. The size entry is marked missing in some rows and otherwise reads once, few, many or a size class.

V: TRBV12-3/TRBV12-4; J: TRBJ2-7; D: .; size: .; CDR3: CASSLVPGLTGEQYF; DNA: TGTGCCAGCAGTTTAGTGCCGGGTTTAACTGGTGAGCAGTACTTC
V: TRBV20-1; J: TRBJ1-2; D: .; size: .; CDR3: CSARDRYYGYTF; DNA: TGCAGTGCCCGCGACCGCTACTATGGCTACACCTTC
V: TRBV12-3/TRBV12-4; J: TRBJ2-5; D: .; size: .; CDR3: CASSFWGRETQYF; DNA: TGTGCCAGCAGTTTCTGGGGACGGGAGACCCAGTACTTC
V: TRBV15; J: TRBJ2-5; D: .; size: few; CDR3: CATSRGAVQETQYF; DNA: TGTGCCACCAGCAGGGGAGCGGTCCAAGAGACCCAGTACTTC
V: TRBV20-1; J: TRBJ1-1; D: .; size: .; CDR3: CRGIKDTEAFF; DNA: TGCAGAGGGATTAAGGACACTGAAGCTTTCTTT
V: TRBV12-3/TRBV12-4; J: TRBJ1-5; D: .; size: .; CDR3: CASSLWAGSNQPQHF; DNA: TGTGCCAGCAGTTTATGGGCGGGAAGCAATCAGCCCCAGCATTTT
V: TRBV7-8; J: TRBJ1-4; D: TRBD1; size: few; CDR3: CASSLNPDREATNEKLFF; DNA: TGTGCCAGCAGCTTAAATCCGGACAGGGAGGCAACTAATGAAAAACTGTTTTTT
V: TRBV28; J: TRBJ2-1; D: TRBD2; size: .; CDR3: CASSFTLQELARSYNEQFF; DNA: TGTGCCAGCAGTTTTACCCTCCAGGAACTAGCGAGATCCTACAATGAGCAGTTCTTC
V: TRBV5-1; J: TRBJ2-1; D: .; size: .; CDR3: CASRRRGVYNEQFF; DNA: TGCGCCAGCAGGCGGAGAGGGGTCTACAATGAGCAGTTCTTC
V: TRBV6-2/TRBV6-3; J: TRBJ2-3; D: .; size: .; CDR3: CASSYSGIDTQYF; DNA: TGTGCCAGCAGTTATTCGGGCATTGATACGCAGTATTTT
V: TRBV5-1; J: TRBJ2-7; D: TRBD1; size: few; CDR3: CASSKGQGDLRRQYF; DNA: TGCGCCAGCAGCAAAGGACAGGGGGATCTACGGAGGCAGTACTTC
V: TRBV11-2; J: TRBJ2-7; D: .; size: .; CDR3: CASSLEDLAAYEQYF; DNA: TGTGCCAGCAGCTTAGAGGACCTCGCCGCCTACGAGCAGTACTTC
V: TRBV24-1; J: TRBJ2-5; D: .; size: .; CDR3: CATSDGPRETQYF; DNA: TGTGCCACCAGTGACGGCCCGAGGGAGACCCAGTACTTC
V: TRBV29-1; J: TRBJ2-7; D: TRBD2; size: .; CDR3: CSVEDGTSGRSSSYEQYF; DNA: TGCAGCGTTGAAGACGGGACTAGCGGGAGGTCGAGCTCCTACGAGCAGTACTTC
V: TRBV7-2; J: TRBJ2-7; D: .; size: many; CDR3: CASSPDSGSSYEQYF; DNA: TGTGCCAGCAGCCCCGATAGCGGTTCCTCCTACGAGCAGTACTTC
V: TRBV10-3; J: TRBJ2-2; D: TRBD2; size: .; CDR3: CAIKRGSGGELFF; DNA: TGTGCCATCAAGCGGGGGTCGGGCGGGGAGCTGTTTTTT
V: TRBV18; J: TRBJ1-6; D: .; size: .; CDR3: CASSPGGRQPLHF; DNA: TGTGCCAGCTCACCGGGGGGTAGGCAACCCCTCCACTTT
V: TRBV5-5; J: TRBJ1-1; D: .; size: few; CDR3: CASNSPTPYTEAFF; DNA: TGTGCCAGCAACTCACCAACACCTTACACTGAAGCTTTCTTT
V: TRBV23-1; J: TRBJ2-7; D: TRBD1; size: few; CDR3: CASTRTGSSEQYF; DNA: TGCGCCAGCACCAGGACAGGGAGTAGCGAGCAGTACTTC
V: TRBV30; J: TRBJ1-3; D: .; size: few; CDR3: CAWSRDRLSGNTIYF; DNA: TGTGCCTGGAGCCGGGACCGACTCTCTGGAAACACCATATATTTT
V: TRBV20-1; J: TRBJ2-7; D: TRBD2; size: few; CDR3: CSAGEREGLAAEQYF; DNA: TGCAGTGCTGGAGAGCGGGAGGGACTAGCGGCCGAGCAGTACTTC
V: TRBV11-2; J: TRBJ2-2; D: TRBD1; size: once; CDR3: CASSPRQGASGELFF; DNA: TGTGCCAGCAGCCCAAGACAGGGGGCGTCCGGGGAGCTGTTTTTT
V: TRBV7-2; J: TRBJ1-2; D: .; size: .; CDR3: CASSLRDTSIYGYTF; DNA: TGTGCCAGCAGCCTCCGGGACACATCGATCTATGGCTACACCTTC